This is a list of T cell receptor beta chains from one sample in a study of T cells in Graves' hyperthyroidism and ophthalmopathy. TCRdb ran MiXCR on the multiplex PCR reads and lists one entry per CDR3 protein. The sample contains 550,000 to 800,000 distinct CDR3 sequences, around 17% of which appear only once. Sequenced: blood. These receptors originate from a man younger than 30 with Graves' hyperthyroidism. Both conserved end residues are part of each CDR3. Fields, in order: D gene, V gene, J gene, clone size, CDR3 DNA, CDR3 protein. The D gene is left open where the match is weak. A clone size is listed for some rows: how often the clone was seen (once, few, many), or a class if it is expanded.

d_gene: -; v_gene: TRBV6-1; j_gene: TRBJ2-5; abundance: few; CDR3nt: TGTGCCAGCAGTCGCCTGGGTCTGGGACGTGGAAAGACCCAGTACTTC; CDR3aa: CASSRLGLGRGKTQYF
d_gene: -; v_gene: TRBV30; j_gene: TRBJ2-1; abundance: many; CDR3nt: TGTGCCTGCAGTCTCTCCTACAATGAGCAGTTCTTC; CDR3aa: CACSLSYNEQFF
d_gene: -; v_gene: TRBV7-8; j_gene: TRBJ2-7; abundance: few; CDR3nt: TGTGCCAGCAGCTCCCTTGGGGGTAGCGGCCGCCTTGGGCAGTACTTC; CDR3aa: CASSSLGGSGRLGQYF
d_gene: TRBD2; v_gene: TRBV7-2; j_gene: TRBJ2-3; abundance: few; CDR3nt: TGTGCCAGCAGCCGGACTAGCGGGATCCTGAATACGCAGTATTTT; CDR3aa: CASSRTSGILNTQYF
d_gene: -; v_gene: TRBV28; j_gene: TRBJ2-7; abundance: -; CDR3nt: TGTGCCAGCAGTTTATGGGGGGGTTCGGGGCCGGGGTCCTACGAGCAGTACTTC; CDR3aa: CASSLWGGSGPGSYEQYF
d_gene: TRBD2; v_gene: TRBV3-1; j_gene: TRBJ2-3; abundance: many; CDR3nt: TGTGCCAGCAGCCAAGCCCTAGAACTAGCGGGAGGTTCCACAGATACGCAGTATTTT; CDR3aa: CASSQALELAGGSTDTQYF
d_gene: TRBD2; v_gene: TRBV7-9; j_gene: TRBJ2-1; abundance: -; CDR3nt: TGTGCCAGCAGCAACGTATCTAGCGGGGCCTACAATGAGCAGTTCTTC; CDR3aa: CASSNVSSGAYNEQFF
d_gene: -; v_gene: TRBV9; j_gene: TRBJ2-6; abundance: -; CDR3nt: TGTGCCAGCAGCGTAGGTAGGGTTGGGGCCAACGTCCTGACTTTC; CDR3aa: CASSVGRVGANVLTF
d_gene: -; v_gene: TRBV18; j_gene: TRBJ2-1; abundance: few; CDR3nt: TGTGCCAGCTCACCACCTAGCCTTGAGCAGTTCTTC; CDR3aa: CASSPPSLEQFF
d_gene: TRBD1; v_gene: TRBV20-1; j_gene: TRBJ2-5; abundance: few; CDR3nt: TGCAGTGCTAGCCGGGACAGGCCCGAAGAGACCCAGTACTTC; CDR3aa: CSASRDRPEETQYF
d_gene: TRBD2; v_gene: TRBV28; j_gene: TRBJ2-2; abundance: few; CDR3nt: TGTGCCAGCAGTTTATCGCTAGCGGGAGGGCCCGCCGGGGAGCTGTTTTTT; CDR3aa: CASSLSLAGGPAGELFF
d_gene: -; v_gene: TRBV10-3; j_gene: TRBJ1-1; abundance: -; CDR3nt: TGTGCCCATAAGGGGATGAACACTGAAGCTTTCTTT; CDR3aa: CAHKGMNTEAFF
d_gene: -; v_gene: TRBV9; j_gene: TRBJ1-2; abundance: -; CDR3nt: TGTGCCAGCAGCGCCCCATCGGAGGGCCCAATACTCTATGGCTACACCTTC; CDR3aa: CASSAPSEGPILYGYTF
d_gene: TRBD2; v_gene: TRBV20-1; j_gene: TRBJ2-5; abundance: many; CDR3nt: TGCAGTGCTAGAGTTCCAGGGACTAGCCAAGAGACCCAGTACTTC; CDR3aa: CSARVPGTSQETQYF
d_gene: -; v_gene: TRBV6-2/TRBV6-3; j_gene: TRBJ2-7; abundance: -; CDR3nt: TGTGCCAGCAGTACCCTCCGGGTCGCCTACTCCTACGAGCAGTACTTC; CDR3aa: CASSTLRVAYSYEQYF
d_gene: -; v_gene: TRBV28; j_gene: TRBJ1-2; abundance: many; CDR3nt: TGTGCCAGCAGTGGGTTAGACAGGAACTATGGCTACACCTTC; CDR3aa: CASSGLDRNYGYTF
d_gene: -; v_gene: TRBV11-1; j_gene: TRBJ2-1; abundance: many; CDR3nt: TGTGCCAGCAGCTCGACCGGGACGTACAATGAGCAGTTCTTC; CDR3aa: CASSSTGTYNEQFF
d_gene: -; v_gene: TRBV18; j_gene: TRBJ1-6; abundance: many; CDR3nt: TGTGCCAGCTCACCGTCGGGGGCGAGTAATTCACCCCTCCACTTT; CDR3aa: CASSPSGASNSPLHF
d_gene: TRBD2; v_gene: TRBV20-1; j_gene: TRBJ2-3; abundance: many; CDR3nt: TGCAGTGCTAGAGATACTAGCGGTGTAGGAGATACGCAGTATTTT; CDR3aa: CSARDTSGVGDTQYF
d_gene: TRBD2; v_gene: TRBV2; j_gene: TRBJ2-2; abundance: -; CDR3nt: TGTGCCAGCAGTCGGACTAGTTCCTACACCGGGGAGCTGTTTTTT; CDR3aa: CASSRTSSYTGELFF
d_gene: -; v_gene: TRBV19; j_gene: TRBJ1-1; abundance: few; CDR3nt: TGTGCCAGTAGTCTCCCTCAGGGACGGAACACTGAAGCTTTCTTT; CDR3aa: CASSLPQGRNTEAFF
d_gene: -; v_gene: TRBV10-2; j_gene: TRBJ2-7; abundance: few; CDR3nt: TGCGCCAGCAGAGATGGGACGACCTCCTACGAGCAGTACTTC; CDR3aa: CASRDGTTSYEQYF
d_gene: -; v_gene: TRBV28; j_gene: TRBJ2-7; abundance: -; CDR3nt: TGTGCCAGCAGAGTGGACGGAGGGGGTCACTACGAGCAGTACTTC; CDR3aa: CASRVDGGGHYEQYF
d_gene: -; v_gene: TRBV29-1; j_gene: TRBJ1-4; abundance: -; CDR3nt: TGCAGCGTGCGGCCCGCGGGGACTCGGGAAAAACTGTTTTTT; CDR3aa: CSVRPAGTREKLFF
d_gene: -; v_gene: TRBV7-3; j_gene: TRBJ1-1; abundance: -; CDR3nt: TGTGCCAGCAGCTCCACCGACAGCGCCACTGAAGCTTTCTTT; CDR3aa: CASSSTDSATEAFF
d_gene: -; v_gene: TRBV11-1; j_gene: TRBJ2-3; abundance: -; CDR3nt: TGTGCCAGCAGTTTGACGCCTTCGGTGGTCAGCGATACGCAGTATTTT; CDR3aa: CASSLTPSVVSDTQYF
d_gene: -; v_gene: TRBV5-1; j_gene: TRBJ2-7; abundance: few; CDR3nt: TGCGCCAGCAGCTTGGGCGGAGGGGGGCTCTACGAGCAGTACTTC; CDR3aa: CASSLGGGGLYEQYF
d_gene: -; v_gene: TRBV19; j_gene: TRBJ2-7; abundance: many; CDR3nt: TGTGCCAGTAAAAAGGCGGACTCCTACGAGCAGTACTTC; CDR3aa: CASKKADSYEQYF
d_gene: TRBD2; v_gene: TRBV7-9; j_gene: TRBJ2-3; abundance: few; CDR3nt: TGTGCCGGACAAGGACTAGCGGATCTCACAGATACGCAGTATTTT; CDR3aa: CAGQGLADLTDTQYF
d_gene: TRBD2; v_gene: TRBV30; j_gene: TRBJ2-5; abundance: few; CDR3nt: TGTGCCTGGTCCCTAGCGGGGCCGTACCAAGGGACCCAGTACTTC; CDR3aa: CAWSLAGPYQGTQYF
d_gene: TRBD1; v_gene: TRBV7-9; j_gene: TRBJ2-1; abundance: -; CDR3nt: TGTGCCAGCAGCTCAGGACAGGGGAGCAATGAGCAGTTCTTC; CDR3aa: CASSSGQGSNEQFF
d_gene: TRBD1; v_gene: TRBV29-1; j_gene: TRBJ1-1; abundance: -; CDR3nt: TGCAGCACCCGGGACAGGAACGCTGAAGCTTTCTTT; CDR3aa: CSTRDRNAEAFF
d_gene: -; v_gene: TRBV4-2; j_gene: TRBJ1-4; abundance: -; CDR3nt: TGTGCCAGCAGCCAAGAGAGGGAGGGAGAAAAACTGTTTTTT; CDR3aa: CASSQEREGEKLFF
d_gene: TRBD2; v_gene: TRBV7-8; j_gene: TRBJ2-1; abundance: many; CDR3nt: TGTGCCAGCAGCGGAGGGGCGGGAGTAGTCCATGAGCAGTTCTTC; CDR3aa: CASSGGAGVVHEQFF
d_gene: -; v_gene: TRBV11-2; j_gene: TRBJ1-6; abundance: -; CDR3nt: TGTGCCAGCAGCTTACGGGACCTCGGGAGGGGTTCACCCCTCCACTTT; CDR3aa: CASSLRDLGRGSPLHF
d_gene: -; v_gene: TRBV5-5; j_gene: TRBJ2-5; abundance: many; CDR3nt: TGTGCCACCGAGTTCCGCGAGACCCAGTACTTC; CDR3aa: CATEFRETQYF
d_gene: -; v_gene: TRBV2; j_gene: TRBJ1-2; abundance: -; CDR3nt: TGTGCCAGCAGTGTCCACAGCTCCTATGGCTACGCCTTC; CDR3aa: CASSVHSSYGYAF